This T cell receptor (beta chain) stems from a study of T-cell reconstitution after alpha-beta-depleted transplantation in children (dated by TCRdb to the mid-2010s). In terms of the full investigation: Using TCR repertoire profiling, the study quantitatively followed how T-cell immune reconstitution unfolded in children after TCRalphabeta/CD19-depleted allogeneic hematopoietic cell transplantation.

The library was obtained by PCR. The run used an Illumina HiSeq 2500. To normalize quantification of the TCRbeta repertoire, the TCR libraries were built with molecular barcoding that relied on unique molecular identifiers. TCRdb reworked the public reads: Q25 trimming with fastp, MiXCR clone assembly, productive beta chains retained. Each entry is one CDR3 protein sequence, shown with its most common DNA and genes. In all, the sample holds 30,000 to 40,000 distinct CDR3 sequences, and under 7.5% of those were seen once. The ten largest clonotypes hold around 25% of the sample. Overall study outcomes, separate from this receptor: The apparently early alphabetaT-cell count recovery about two months after transplant was reportedly dependent on only several hundred rapidly expanded clones derived from non-depleted graft cells. The high TCRbeta diversity at day 60 in some patients was ascribed to recipient T cells and intrathymic progenitors that had survived conditioning. Over subsequent months, a decline in hyperexpanded clone frequencies was noted, and after one year, T-cell counts and TCRbeta diversity were mostly ascribed to newly produced T cells.

Based on the germline V gene, the CDR1 and CDR2 sequences are SGDLS and YYNGEE. The CDR3 starts with the cysteine, ends with the phenylalanine, and has 14 residues. Only the CDR3 DNA stays, 42 bases, in frame from base 1. The junction carries 5 bases between V and J, which are trimmed by 0 bases and 0 bases respectively. The time point label on this specimen signifies: day 60 (about 2 months) after transplantation. Sample treatment or condition, as interpreted from the label and publication: allogeneic hematopoietic cell transplantation with graft depleted of TCRalphabeta T cells and CD19 B cells. The transplant recipients were children given TCRalphabeta/CD19-depleted allogeneic hematopoietic cell grafts. This clonotype was detected many times. Its antigen remains undetermined. No quality values exist for individual bases; no much larger clone is one base distant.

The chain joins TRBV9 to TRBJ2-3; the D gene lacks a confident call. Source: peripheral blood, taken 60 days after TCRalphabeta/CD19-depleted stem cell transplant. The receptor comes from a child under three years old who had a stem cell transplant for acute myeloid leukemia, so the T cells may come from the graft donor. CDR3 sequence: CASSVDGSTDTQYF. The DNA is as follows: TGTGCCAGCAGCGTAGACGGTAGCACAGATACGCAGTATTTT.